This T cell receptor (beta chain) was captured in a study of T-cell memory formation after mild COVID-19. Looking at the study overall: TCR clusters were mostly confined to one donor each. Study results and limitations: Some SARS-CoV-2-responding clones were already detected in memory before infection. Day 15 to 85 contracting clones showed balanced CD4/CD8; later expanders leaned CD4+. Among contracting clones, CD4+ were mainly CM/EM and CD8+ enriched in EMRA.

TCRdb redid the calling of the 5' RACE reads with MiXCR, one entry per CDR3 protein. The data hold some 270,000 distinct CDR3 sequences, with 15% to 17% observed a single time. For this clonotype: Its cognate antigen is unknown.

Sample: PBMCs or a T cell subset sorted from them (not recorded which). The TCR was taken from an adult woman who had mild COVID-19 (a few samples of this study predate the infection). Cell type and time point are not known.

The CDR3 sequence: CASSLGPQGNEQFF. The CDR3 coding sequence is TGCGCCAGCAGCTTGGGACCGCAGGGAAATGAGCAGTTCTTC. V is TRBV5-1 and J is TRBJ2-1; TRBD1 might be the D (5 bases). This CDR3 spans 14 amino acids. The germline CDR1 and CDR2 sequences are SGHRS and YFSETQ. Trimming left V 0 bases short and J 7 bases short, with 11 bases between.